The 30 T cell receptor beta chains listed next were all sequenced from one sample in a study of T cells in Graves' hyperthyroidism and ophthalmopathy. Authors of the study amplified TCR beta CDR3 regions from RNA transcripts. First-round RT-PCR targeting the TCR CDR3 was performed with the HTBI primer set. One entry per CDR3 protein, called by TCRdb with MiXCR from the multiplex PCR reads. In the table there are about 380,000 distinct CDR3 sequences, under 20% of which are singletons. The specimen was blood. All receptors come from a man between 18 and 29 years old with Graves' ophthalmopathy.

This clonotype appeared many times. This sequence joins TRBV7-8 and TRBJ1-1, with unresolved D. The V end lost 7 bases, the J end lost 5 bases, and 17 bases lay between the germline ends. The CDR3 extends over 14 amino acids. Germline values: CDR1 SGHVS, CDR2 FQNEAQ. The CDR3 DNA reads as TGTGCCAGCACCCCTGAAACCCGAGGTACTGAAGCTTTCTTT. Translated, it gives CASTPETRGTEAFF.

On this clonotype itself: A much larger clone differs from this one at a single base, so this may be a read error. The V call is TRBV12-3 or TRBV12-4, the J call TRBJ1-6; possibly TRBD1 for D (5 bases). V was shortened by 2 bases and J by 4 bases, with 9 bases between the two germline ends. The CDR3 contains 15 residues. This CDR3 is CASSLSQGYNSPLHF. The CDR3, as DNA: TGTGCCAGCAGTTTAAGTCAGGGATATAATTCACCCCTCCACTTT.

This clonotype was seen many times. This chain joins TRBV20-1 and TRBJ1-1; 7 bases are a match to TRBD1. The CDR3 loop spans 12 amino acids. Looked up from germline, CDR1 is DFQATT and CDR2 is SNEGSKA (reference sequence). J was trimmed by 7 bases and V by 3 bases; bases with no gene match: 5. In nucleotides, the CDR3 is TGCAGTGCTAGGGGACAGACATTTGAAGCTTTCTTT. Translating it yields CSARGQTFEAFF.

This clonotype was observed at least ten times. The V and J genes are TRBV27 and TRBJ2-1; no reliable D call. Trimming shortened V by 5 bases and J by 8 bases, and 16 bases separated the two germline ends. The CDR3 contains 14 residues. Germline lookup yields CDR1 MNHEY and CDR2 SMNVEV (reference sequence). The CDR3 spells CASSGVPLIDEQFF. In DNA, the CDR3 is TGTGCCAGCAGTGGGGTCCCCCTTATCGATGAGCAGTTCTTC.

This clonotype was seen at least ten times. The DNA for the CDR3 is TGTGCCAGCTCACCGGCGACAGATACGCAGTATTTT. As protein: CASSPATDTQYF. This sequence joins TRBV18 and TRBJ2-3; D not certain. CDR1 is KGHSH and CDR2 is LQKENI in the germline V gene. The V end was cut by 3 bases, the J end by 3 bases, with 4 bases between. The CDR3 extends over 12 amino acids.

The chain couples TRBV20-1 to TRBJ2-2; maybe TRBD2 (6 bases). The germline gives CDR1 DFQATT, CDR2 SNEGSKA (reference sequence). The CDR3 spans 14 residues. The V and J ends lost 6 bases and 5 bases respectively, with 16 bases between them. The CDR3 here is CSAGRGPDTGELFF. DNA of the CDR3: TGCAGTGCCGGGCGGGGCCCCGATACCGGGGAGCTGTTTTTT.

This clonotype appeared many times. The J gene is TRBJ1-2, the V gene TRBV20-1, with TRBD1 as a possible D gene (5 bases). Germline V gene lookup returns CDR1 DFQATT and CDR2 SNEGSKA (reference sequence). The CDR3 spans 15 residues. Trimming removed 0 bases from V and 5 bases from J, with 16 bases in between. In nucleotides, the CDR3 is TGCAGTGCTAGAGATGCTGGGGGGATTGGGTATGGCTACACCTTC. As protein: CSARDAGGIGYGYTF.

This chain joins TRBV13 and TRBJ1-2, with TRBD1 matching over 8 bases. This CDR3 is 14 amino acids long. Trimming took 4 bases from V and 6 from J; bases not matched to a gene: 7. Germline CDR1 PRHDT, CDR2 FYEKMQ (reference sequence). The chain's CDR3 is CASSSAGQAHGYTF. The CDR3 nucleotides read TGTGCCAGCAGCTCAGCGGGACAGGCACATGGCTACACCTTC.

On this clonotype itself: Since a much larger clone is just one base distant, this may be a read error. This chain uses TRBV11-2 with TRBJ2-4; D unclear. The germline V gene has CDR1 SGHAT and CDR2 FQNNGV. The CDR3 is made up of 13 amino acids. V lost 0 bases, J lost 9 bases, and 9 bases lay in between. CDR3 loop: CASSLDPVSIQYF. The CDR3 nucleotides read TGTGCCAGCAGCTTAGATCCAGTAAGCATTCAGTACTTC.

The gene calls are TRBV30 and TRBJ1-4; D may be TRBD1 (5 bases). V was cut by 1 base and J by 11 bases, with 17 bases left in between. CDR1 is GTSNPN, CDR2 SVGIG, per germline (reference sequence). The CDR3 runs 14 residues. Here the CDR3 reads CAWSARFGGDKLFF. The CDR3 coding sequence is TGTGCCTGGAGTGCCCGCTTCGGGGGAGATAAACTGTTTTTT. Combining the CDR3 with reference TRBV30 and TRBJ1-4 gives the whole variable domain SQTIHQWPATLVQPVGSPLSLECTVEGTSNPNLYWYRQAAGRGLQLLFYSVGIGQISSEVPQNLSASRPQDRQFILSSKKLLLSDSGFYLCAWSARFGGDKLFFGSGTQLSVL.

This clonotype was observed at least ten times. Here the CDR3 DNA reads TGTGCCAGCAGTCCAGGGCCGGGGGCCCAAGAGACCCAGTACTTC. As protein: CASSPGPGAQETQYF. The chain joins TRBV11-2 to TRBJ2-5; D assignment may be TRBD1 or TRBD2 (6 bases each). The germline V gene encodes CDR1 SGHAT and CDR2 FQNNGV. Deletions cut 6 bases from V and 1 base from J, with 15 bases between. The CDR3 contains 15 residues. The full variable domain, with the rest looked up from reference TRBV11-2 and TRBJ2-5, is EAGVAQSPRYKIIEKRQSVAFWCNPISGHATLYWYQQILGQGPKLLIQFQNNGVVDDSQLPKDRFSAERLKGVDSTLKIQPAKLEDSAVYLCASSPGPGAQETQYFGPGTRLLVL.

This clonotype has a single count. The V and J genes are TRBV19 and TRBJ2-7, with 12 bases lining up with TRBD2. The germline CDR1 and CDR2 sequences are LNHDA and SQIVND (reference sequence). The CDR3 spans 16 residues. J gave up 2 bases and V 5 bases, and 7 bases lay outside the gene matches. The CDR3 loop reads CASSAATSGGPYEQYF. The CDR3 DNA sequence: TGTGCCAGTAGTGCGGCCACTAGCGGGGGGCCCTACGAGCAGTACTTC.

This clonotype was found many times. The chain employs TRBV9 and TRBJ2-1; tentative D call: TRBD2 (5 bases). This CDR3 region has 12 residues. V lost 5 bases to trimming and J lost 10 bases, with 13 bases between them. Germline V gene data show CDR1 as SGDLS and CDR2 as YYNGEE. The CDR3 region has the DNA TGTGCCAGCAGGGGAGACTCCGGCGAGCAGTTCTTC. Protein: CASRGDSGEQFF.

CDR3 region: CASRKTASMVQFF. The CDR3 DNA is TGTGCCAGCAGAAAGACGGCCTCCATGGTGCAGTTCTTC. V gene TRBV14 combines with J gene TRBJ2-1, with D uncertain. V was pared by 6 bases and J by 12 bases, with 18 bases between. CDR1 is SGHDN, CDR2 FVKESK, per germline. The CDR3 is 13 amino acids.

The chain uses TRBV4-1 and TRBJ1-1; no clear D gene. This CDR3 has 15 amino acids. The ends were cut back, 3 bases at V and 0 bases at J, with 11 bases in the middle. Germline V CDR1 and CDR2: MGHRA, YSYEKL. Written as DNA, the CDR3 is TGCGCCAGCAGCCAGGACCCTGCGGTGAACACTGAAGCTTTCTTT. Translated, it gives CASSQDPAVNTEAFF.

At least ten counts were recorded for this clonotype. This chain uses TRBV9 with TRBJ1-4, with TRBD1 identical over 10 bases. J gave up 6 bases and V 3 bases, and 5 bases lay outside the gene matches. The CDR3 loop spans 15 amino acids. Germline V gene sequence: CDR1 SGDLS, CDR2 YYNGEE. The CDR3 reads CASSGPDRGDEKLFF. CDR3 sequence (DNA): TGTGCCAGCAGCGGACCGGACAGGGGGGATGAAAAACTGTTTTTT.

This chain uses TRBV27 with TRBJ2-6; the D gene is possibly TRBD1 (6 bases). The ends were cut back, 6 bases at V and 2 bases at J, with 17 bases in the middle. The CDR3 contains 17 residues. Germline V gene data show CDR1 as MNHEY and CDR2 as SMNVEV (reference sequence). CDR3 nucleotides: TGTGCCAGCAGAACAGGGTTCGGTAGGGCTGGGGCCAACGTCCTGACTTTC. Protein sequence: CASRTGFGRAGANVLTF.

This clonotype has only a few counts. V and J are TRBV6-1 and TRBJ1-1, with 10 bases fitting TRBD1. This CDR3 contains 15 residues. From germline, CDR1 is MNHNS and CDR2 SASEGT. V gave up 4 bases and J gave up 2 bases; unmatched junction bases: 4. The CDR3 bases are TGTGCCAGCAGTGGCCCGACAGGGGGCAACACTGAAGCTTTCTTT. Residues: CASSGPTGGNTEAFF.

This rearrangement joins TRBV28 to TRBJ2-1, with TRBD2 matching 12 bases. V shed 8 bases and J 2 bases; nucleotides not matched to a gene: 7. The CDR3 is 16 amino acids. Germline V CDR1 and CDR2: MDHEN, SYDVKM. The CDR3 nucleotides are TGTGCCAGCTCTAGCGGGGGGGCCGGAGCCTACAATGAGCAGTTCTTC. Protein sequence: CASSSGGAGAYNEQFF.

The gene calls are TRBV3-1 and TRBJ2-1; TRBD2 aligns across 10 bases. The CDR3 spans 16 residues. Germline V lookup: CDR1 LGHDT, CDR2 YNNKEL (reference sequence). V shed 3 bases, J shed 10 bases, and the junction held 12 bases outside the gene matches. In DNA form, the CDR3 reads TGTGCCAGCAGCCAGCTAGCGGGGGCTCCTAAGGGGGAGCAGTTCTTC. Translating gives CASSQLAGAPKGEQFF.

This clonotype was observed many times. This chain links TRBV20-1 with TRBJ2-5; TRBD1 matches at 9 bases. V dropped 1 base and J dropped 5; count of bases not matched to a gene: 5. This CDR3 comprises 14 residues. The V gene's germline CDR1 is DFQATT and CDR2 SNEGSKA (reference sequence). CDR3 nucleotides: TGCAGTGCTAGAGGGGACAGGGTTTCGGAGACCCAGTACTTC. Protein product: CSARGDRVSETQYF.

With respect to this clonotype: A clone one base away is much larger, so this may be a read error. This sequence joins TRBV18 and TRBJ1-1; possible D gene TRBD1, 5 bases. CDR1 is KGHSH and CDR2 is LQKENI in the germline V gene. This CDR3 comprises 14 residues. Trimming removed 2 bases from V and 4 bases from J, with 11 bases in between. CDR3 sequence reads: CASSPEGWLTEAFF. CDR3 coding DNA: TGTGCCAGCTCACCAGAGGGGTGGCTCACTGAAGCTTTCTTT.

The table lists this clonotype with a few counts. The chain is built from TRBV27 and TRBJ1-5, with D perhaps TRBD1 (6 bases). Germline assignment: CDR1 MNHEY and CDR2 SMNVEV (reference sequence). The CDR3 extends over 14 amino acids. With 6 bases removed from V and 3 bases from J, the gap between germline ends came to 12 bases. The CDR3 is CASSGGQYNQPQHF. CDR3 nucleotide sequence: TGTGCCAGCAGCGGGGGCCAGTACAATCAGCCCCAGCATTTT.

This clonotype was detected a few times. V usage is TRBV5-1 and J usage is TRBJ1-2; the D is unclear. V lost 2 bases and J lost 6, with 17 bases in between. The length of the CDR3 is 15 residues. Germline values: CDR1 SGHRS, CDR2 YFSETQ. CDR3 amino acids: CASSFLLEGLDGYTF. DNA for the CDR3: TGCGCCAGCAGCTTTCTCCTGGAAGGACTTGATGGCTACACCTTC.

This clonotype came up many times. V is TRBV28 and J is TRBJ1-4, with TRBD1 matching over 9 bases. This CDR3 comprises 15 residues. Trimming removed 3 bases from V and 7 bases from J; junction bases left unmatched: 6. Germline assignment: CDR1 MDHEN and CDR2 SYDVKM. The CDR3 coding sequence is TGTGCCAGCAGTTTGTCTACAGGGGGCGTTGAAAAACTGTTTTTT. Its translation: CASSLSTGGVEKLFF.

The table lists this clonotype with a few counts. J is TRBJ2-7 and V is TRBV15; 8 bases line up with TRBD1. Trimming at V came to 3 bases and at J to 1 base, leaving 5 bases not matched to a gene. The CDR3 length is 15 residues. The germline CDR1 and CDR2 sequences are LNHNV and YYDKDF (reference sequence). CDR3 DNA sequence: TGTGCCACCAGCAGCGGCAGGACAGGGTCCTACGAGCAGTACTTC. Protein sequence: CATSSGRTGSYEQYF.

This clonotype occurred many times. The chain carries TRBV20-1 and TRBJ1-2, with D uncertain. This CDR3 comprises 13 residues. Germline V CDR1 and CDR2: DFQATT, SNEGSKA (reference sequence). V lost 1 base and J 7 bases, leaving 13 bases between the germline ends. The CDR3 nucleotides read TGCAGTGCTAGAGTCTTGGACCTCCGTGGCTACACCTTC. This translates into CSARVLDLRGYTF.

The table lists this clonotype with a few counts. The CDR3 nucleotides read TGTGCCAGTAGTCGCGCCCGCGGGGTTGGGGCCAACGTCCTGACTTTC. Translation: CASSRARGVGANVLTF. V and J are TRBV19 and TRBJ2-6; D possibly corresponds to TRBD2 (6 bases). Trimming pared 5 bases from V and 3 bases from J, leaving 14 bases between. The CDR3 is made up of 16 amino acids. Germline CDR1 is LNHDA and CDR2 is SQIVND (reference sequence).

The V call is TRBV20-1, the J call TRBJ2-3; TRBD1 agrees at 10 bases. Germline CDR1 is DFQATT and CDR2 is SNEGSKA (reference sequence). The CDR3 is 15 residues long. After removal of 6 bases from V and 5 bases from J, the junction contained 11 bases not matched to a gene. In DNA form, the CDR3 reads TGCAGTGCAATCCCGACAGGGGGCGTGCAAGATACGCAGTATTTT. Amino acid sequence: CSAIPTGGVQDTQYF.

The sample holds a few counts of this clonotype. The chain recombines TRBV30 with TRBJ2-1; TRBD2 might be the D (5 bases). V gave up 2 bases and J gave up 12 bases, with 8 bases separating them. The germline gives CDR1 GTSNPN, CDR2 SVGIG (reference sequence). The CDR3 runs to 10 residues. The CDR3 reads CAWSLARQFF. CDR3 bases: TGTGCCTGGAGTCTAGCCCGGCAGTTCTTC.